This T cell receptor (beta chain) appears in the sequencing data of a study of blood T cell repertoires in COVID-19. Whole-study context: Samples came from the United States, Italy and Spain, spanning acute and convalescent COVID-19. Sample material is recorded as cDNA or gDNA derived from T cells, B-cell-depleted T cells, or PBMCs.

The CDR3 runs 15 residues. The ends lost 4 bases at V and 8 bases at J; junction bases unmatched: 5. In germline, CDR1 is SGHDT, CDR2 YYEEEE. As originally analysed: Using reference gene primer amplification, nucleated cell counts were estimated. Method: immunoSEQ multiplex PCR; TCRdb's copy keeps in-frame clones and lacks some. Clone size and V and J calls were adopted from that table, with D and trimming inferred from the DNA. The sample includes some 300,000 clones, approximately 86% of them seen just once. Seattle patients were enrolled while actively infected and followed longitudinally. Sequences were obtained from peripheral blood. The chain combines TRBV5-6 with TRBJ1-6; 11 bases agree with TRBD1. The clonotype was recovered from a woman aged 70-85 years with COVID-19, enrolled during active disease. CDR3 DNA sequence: TGTGCCAGCAGCCTAGGGGACAGGGGGGATTCACCCCTCCACTTT. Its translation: CASSLGDRGDSPLHF.